One and the same sample provided the 31 T cell receptor beta chains below, sequenced in a study of beta chain features in type 1 diabetes. Broader study findings: Across all four CD4+ subsets, people with type 1 diabetes showed modestly shorter TCRB CDR3s.

The antigens of these receptors remain unknown. cDNA synthesis used the whole RNA isolate, giving expressed TCRB sequences. Measured with immunoSEQ multiplex PCR; TCRdb has only the in-frame clones, and not every one. The table lists roughly 150,000 clones, 9% to 10% of them singletons. Sequenced: central memory CD4+ T cells from blood. The receptor source for this set is a young woman with type 1 diabetes.

This sequence joins TRBV30 and TRBJ1-5; no definite D call. The V gene's germline CDR1 is GTSNPN and CDR2 SVGIG (reference sequence). CDR3 length: 14 amino acids. The V end lost 4 bases, the J end lost 3 bases, and 13 bases lay between the germline ends. CDR3 nucleotide sequence: TGTGCCTGGACGGCAGGTTCGTTCAATCAGCCCCAGCATTTT. Its protein product is CAWTAGSFNQPQHF.

This clone was seen only a few times. The rearrangement joins TRBV5-1 to TRBJ2-1, with 9 bases that match TRBD1. This CDR3 has 14 residues. CDR1 SGHRS and CDR2 YFSETQ come from the germline V gene. Trimming took 5 bases from V and 3 from J; bases not matched to a gene: 3. Here the CDR3 DNA reads TGCGCCAGCAGTAGGGGACAGGGCTACAATGAGCAGTTCTTC. Amino acids: CASSRGQGYNEQFF.

V usage is TRBV5-1 and J usage is TRBJ2-5, with 9 bases matching TRBD1. The V gene end was trimmed by 4 bases and the J gene end by 5 bases; junction bases not matched to a gene: 9. This CDR3 region has 15 residues. The germline CDR1 and CDR2 sequences are SGHRS and YFSETQ. CDR3 in DNA: TGCGCCAGCAGCATCGACGGGACAGGGACGGAGACCCAGTACTTC. Translating it yields CASSIDGTGTETQYF.

This clone appeared a few times. This rearrangement joins TRBV23-1 to TRBJ2-1; 7 bases align to TRBD2. TRBV23-1 is marked as an open reading frame, function uncertain. V gave up 6 bases and J gave up 9 bases; unmatched junction bases: 17. The length of the CDR3 is 16 residues. The CDR3 bases are TGCGCCAGCAGCCGGAGGATGGCTAGCGGCGGTGCTGAGCAGTTCTTC. Its translation is CASSRRMASGGAEQFF.

This clone was picked up a small number of times. The chain couples TRBV7-3 to TRBJ2-4; tentative D call: TRBD2 (5 bases). The ends were cut back, 4 bases at V and 6 bases at J, with 10 bases in the middle. CDR3 length: 13 residues. Per the germline V gene, CDR1 is SGHTA and CDR2 is FQGTGA. CDR3 DNA: TGTGCCAGCAGCTCCAGCGGATCAAACATTCAGTACTTC. It yields the protein CASSSSGSNIQYF. The complete variable domain, with remaining parts taken from reference TRBV7-3 and TRBJ2-4, reads GAGVSQTPSNKVTEKGKYVELRCDPISGHTALYWYRQSLGQGPEFLIYFQGTGAADDSGLPNDRFFAVRPEGSVSTLKIQRTERGDSAVYLCASSSSGSNIQYFGAGTRLSVL.

Of note for this clone: Other DNA sequences in this sample translate to the same CDR3. CDR3 DNA sequence: TGTGCCAGCAGTGAAGGACTAGCGGCCTACAATGAGCAGTTCTTC. This encodes CASSEGLAAYNEQFF. The chain recombines TRBV2 with TRBJ2-1, with 9 nucleotides matching TRBD2. The J segment lost 2 bases and the V segment lost 1 base, leaving 0 bases of the junction unmatched. The CDR3 has 15 amino acids. Germline V gene sequence: CDR1 SNHLY, CDR2 FYNNEI.

V usage is TRBV7-8 and J usage is TRBJ1-1; no reliable D call. The CDR3 has 13 residues. The ends were cut back, 1 base at V and 6 bases at J, with 9 bases in the middle. The germline gives CDR1 SGHVS, CDR2 FQNEAQ. Here the CDR3 reads CASSLDVTAEAFF. DNA for the CDR3: TGTGCCAGCAGCTTAGACGTAACAGCTGAAGCTTTCTTT. Together with reference TRBV7-8 and TRBJ1-1, the CDR3 gives the full variable domain: GAGVSQSPRYKVAKRGQDVALRCDPISGHVSLFWYQQALGQGPEFLTYFQNEAQLDKSGLPSDRFFAERPEGSVSTLKIQRTQQEDSAVYLCASSLDVTAEAFFGQGTRLTVV.

This clone was picked up a small number of times. Different DNA sequences within this sample yield the same CDR3. The chain carries TRBV5-6 and TRBJ1-1; no definite D call. The CDR3 spans 13 residues. The V end lost 0 bases, the J end lost 2 bases, and 5 bases lay between the germline ends. The germline V gene has CDR1 SGHDT and CDR2 YYEEEE. The CDR3 region is CASSLARNTEAFF. Written as DNA, the CDR3 is TGTGCCAGCAGCTTGGCCAGAAACACTGAAGCTTTCTTT.

This sequence joins TRBV2 and TRBJ1-2, with 7 bases fitting TRBD1. The V gene's germline CDR1 is SNHLY and CDR2 FYNNEI. The CDR3 is 14 residues long. V shed 3 bases and J 4 bases; nucleotides not matched to a gene: 5. As DNA, the CDR3 is TGTGCCAGCAGTGACGAGACAGGGCCCTATGGCTACACCTTC. Its protein product is CASSDETGPYGYTF. Full variable domain (rest looked up from reference TRBV2 and TRBJ1-2): EPEVTQTPSHQVTQMGQEVILRCVPISNHLYFYWYRQILGQKVEFLVSFYNNEISEKSEIFDDQFSVERPDGSNFTLKIRSTKLEDSAMYFCASSDETGPYGYTFGSGTRLTVV.

This clone appeared a few times. The chain has TRBV29-1 and TRBJ1-4; weak D call: TRBD1 (5 bases). This CDR3 region has 13 residues. Germline V gives CDR1 SQVTM, CDR2 ANQGSEA. Trimming removed 3 bases at V and 8 bases at J, with 13 bases between. CDR3 sequence (DNA): TGCAGCGTTGAGACGGCTCGGGGGGAAAAACTGTTTTTT. Translating gives CSVETARGEKLFF.

This clone has just a few counts. The rearrangement uses TRBV19 and TRBJ2-5; possibly TRBD2 for D (6 bases). V was clipped by 9 bases and J by 4 bases, with 21 bases between them. CDR1 is LNHDA and CDR2 is SQIVND in the germline V gene (reference sequence). CDR3 length: 15 amino acids. The CDR3 region is CASRTRGGPGETQYF. CDR3 bases: TGTGCCAGCCGAACGAGAGGAGGGCCGGGAGAGACCCAGTACTTC.

Of note for this clone: The same CDR3 also results from other DNA sequences found in this sample. The chain has TRBV5-1 and TRBJ2-2; possibly TRBD1 for D (5 bases). Per the germline V gene, CDR1 is SGHRS and CDR2 is YFSETQ. Trimming removed 0 bases from V and 2 bases from J, with 11 bases in between. This CDR3 comprises 16 residues. The CDR3 here is CASSLEPGQNTGELFF. The CDR3 DNA follows: TGCGCCAGCAGCTTGGAGCCAGGGCAAAACACCGGGGAGCTGTTTTTT.

The chain couples TRBV19 to TRBJ1-2; 9 bases match TRBD1. The CDR3 totals 13 residues. Germline V lookup: CDR1 LNHDA, CDR2 SQIVND (reference sequence). Trimming took 5 bases from V and 5 from J; bases not matched to a gene: 3. CDR3 DNA sequence: TGTGCCAGTAGTGCCGGGACAGGGTATGGCTACACCTTC. It translates to CASSAGTGYGYTF.

This clone has a handful of counts. Different DNA sequences within this sample yield the same CDR3. The chain is built from TRBV30 and TRBJ1-5; perhaps TRBD1 as D (5 bases). The CDR3 sequence is 13 residues long. The germline V and J ends were trimmed by 0 bases and 2 bases, with 5 bases remaining between them. Germline values: CDR1 GTSNPN, CDR2 SVGIG (reference sequence). CDR3 in DNA: TGTGCCTGGAGTGTCAGGGGCAATCAGCCCCAGCATTTT. Its translation is CAWSVRGNQPQHF.

This clone has just a few counts. V usage is TRBV5-1 and J usage is TRBJ2-3; TRBD2 matches at 9 bases. Germline CDR1 reads SGHRS; CDR2 reads YFSETQ. J gave up 2 bases and V 6 bases, and 10 bases lay outside the gene matches. This CDR3 has 16 amino acids. The CDR3, as DNA: TGCGCCAGCACCTCAGGACTAGCGCAAACCACAGATACGCAGTATTTT. Translation: CASTSGLAQTTDTQYF. Drawing the rest from reference TRBV5-1 and TRBJ2-3, the complete variable domain is KAGVTQTPRYLIKTRGQQVTLSCSPISGHRSVSWYQQTPGQGLQFLFEYFSETQRNKGNFPGRFSGRQFSNSRSEMNVSTLELGDSALYLCASTSGLAQTTDTQYFGPGTRLTVL.

This clone was observed a handful of times. The V and J genes are TRBV4-1 and TRBJ2-3, with D perhaps matching TRBD2 (6 bases). The V end was cut by 7 bases, the J end by 0 bases, with 11 bases between. This CDR3 has 14 amino acids. Germline CDR1 is MGHRA and CDR2 is YSYEKL. The CDR3 loop is CASKRDFSTDTQYF. The CDR3 bases are TGCGCCAGCAAAAGGGACTTTAGCACAGATACGCAGTATTTT.

This rearrangement joins TRBV29-1 to TRBJ1-3; tentative D call: TRBD1 (5 bases). Trimming took 2 bases from V and 3 from J, leaving 8 bases between them. The germline V gene has CDR1 SQVTM and CDR2 ANQGSEA. The CDR3 covers 13 residues. The CDR3 region is CSVEQGFGNTIYF. The CDR3 DNA reads TGCAGCGTTGAACAGGGTTTTGGAAACACCATATATTTT.

This clone came up a few times. Different DNA sequences within this sample yield the same CDR3. This chain uses TRBV2 with TRBJ2-5; D remains unclear. This CDR3 region has 12 residues. Trimming shortened V by 1 base and J by 5 bases, and 5 bases separated the two germline ends. Germline V gives CDR1 SNHLY, CDR2 FYNNEI. CDR3 DNA: TGTGCCAGCAGTGAAGGGCGGGAGACCCAGTACTTC. Amino acid sequence: CASSEGRETQYF.

This clone was found a few times. This rearrangement joins TRBV5-1 to TRBJ2-7; 8 bases are shared with TRBD2. The CDR3 loop spans 14 amino acids. The junction had 7 bases not matched to a gene; V was cut back by 4 bases and J by 4 bases. The germline gives CDR1 SGHRS, CDR2 YFSETQ. CDR3 nucleotides: TGCGCCAGCAGCCCAATCGGGGGGGCTTACGAGCAGTACTTC. Its translation is CASSPIGGAYEQYF.

V and J are TRBV28 and TRBJ2-7, with TRBD1 identical over 9 bases. Germline V gene lookup returns CDR1 MDHEN and CDR2 SYDVKM. Trimming at V came to 6 bases and at J to 3 bases, leaving 6 bases not matched to a gene. CDR3 length: 14 residues. CDR3 coding DNA: TGTGCCAGCAGGGCCGGGACAGGGCGCTACGAGCAGTACTTC. Its protein is CASRAGTGRYEQYF.

The V call is TRBV11-2, the J call TRBJ2-7; 11 bases match TRBD2. CDR3 length: 16 amino acids. Germline V CDR1 and CDR2: SGHAT, FQNNGV. Trimming at V came to 3 bases and at J to 3 bases, leaving 7 bases not matched to a gene. The CDR3 reads CASSFETSGSFYEQYF. The CDR3 coding sequence is TGTGCCAGCAGCTTCGAAACTAGCGGGAGTTTCTACGAGCAGTACTTC.

This clone was observed a handful of times. The chain is built from TRBV11-2 and TRBJ2-5; the match to TRBD2 covers 8 bases. This CDR3 contains 16 residues. Per germline, CDR1 SGHAT and CDR2 FQNNGV. Unmatched junction bases numbered 11, after V lost 3 bases and J lost 5 bases. As DNA, the CDR3 is TGTGCCAGCAGCTTCTTATCGTTAAGCGGGAGTGAGACCCAGTACTTC. Translated: CASSFLSLSGSETQYF.

About this clone: This same CDR3 is encoded by further DNA sequences in the sample. The chain is built from TRBV5-1 and TRBJ2-7; possibly TRBD1 for D (6 bases). The V end was cut by 4 bases, the J end by 2 bases, with 10 bases between. CDR1 is SGHRS, CDR2 YFSETQ, per germline. The CDR3 has 13 amino acids. CDR3: CASSPGQTYEQYF. CDR3 DNA: TGCGCCAGCAGCCCAGGACAGACCTACGAGCAGTACTTC. The variable domain in full, completed from reference TRBV5-1 and TRBJ2-7, reads KAGVTQTPRYLIKTRGQQVTLSCSPISGHRSVSWYQQTPGQGLQFLFEYFSETQRNKGNFPGRFSGRQFSNSRSEMNVSTLELGDSALYLCASSPGQTYEQYFGPGTRLTVT.

This chain uses TRBV19 with TRBJ2-3; 9 nucleotides line up with TRBD1. CDR3 length: 15 residues. Per the germline V gene, CDR1 is LNHDA and CDR2 is SQIVND (reference sequence). The ends lost 5 bases at V and 0 bases at J; junction bases unmatched: 3. As DNA, the CDR3 is TGTGCCAGTAGTCCCGGGACAGGGAGCACAGATACGCAGTATTTT. Translation: CASSPGTGSTDTQYF.

The rearrangement links TRBV7-9 to TRBJ1-2; D unresolved. Germline CDR1 is SEHNR and CDR2 is FQNEAQ (reference sequence). This CDR3 has 13 amino acids. Deletions cut 1 base from V and 2 bases from J, with 5 bases between. The DNA of the CDR3 is TGTGCCAGCAGCTTAGAGAGAAACTATGGCTACACCTTC. Amino acids: CASSLERNYGYTF. Variable domain in full (rest from reference TRBV7-9 and TRBJ1-2): DTGVSQNPRHKITKRGQNVTFRCDPISEHNRLYWYRQTLGQGPEFLTYFQNEAQLEKSRLLSDRFSAERPKGSFSTLEIQRTEQGDSAMYLCASSLERNYGYTFGSGTRLTVV.

A remark on this clone: At one end the junction does not follow the germline gene, possibly because of a read error. The V call is TRBV7-7, the J call TRBJ2-5, with TRBD2 matching 7 bases. The CDR3 length is 14 residues. Germline V CDR1 and CDR2: SSHAT, FNYEAQ (reference sequence). Here the CDR3 DNA reads TGTGCTAGCAGCTTGGGGGGGACCAAAGAGACCCAGTACTTC. Its protein is CASSLGGTKETQYF.

CDR3 sequence: CASSLASGGDTEAFF. Here the CDR3 DNA reads TGTGCCAGCAGCTTAGCATCAGGCGGGGACACTGAAGCTTTCTTT. V gene TRBV7-9 combines with J gene TRBJ1-1; D ambiguous. Trimming removed 0 bases at V and 3 bases at J, with 11 bases between. This CDR3 is built from 15 residues. The germline V gene has CDR1 SEHNR and CDR2 FQNEAQ (reference sequence).

The genes are TRBV11-2 and TRBJ2-1; 7 bases agree with TRBD2. Germline assignment: CDR1 SGHAT and CDR2 FQNNGV. V lost 5 bases to trimming and J lost 4 bases; unmatched junction nucleotides: 8. The CDR3 sequence is 15 residues long. CDR3 DNA sequence: TGTGCCAGCAGCCTCGGGGGGAGTGTGTACAATGAGCAGTTCTTC. Translating gives CASSLGGSVYNEQFF.

The chain uses TRBV29-1 and TRBJ1-1; TRBD1 matches at 8 bases. This CDR3 region has 13 residues. J was trimmed by 4 bases and V by 7 bases; bases with no gene match: 8. CDR1 SQVTM and CDR2 ANQGSEA come from the germline V gene. The CDR3, as DNA: TGCAGCGGAATCAGGGGGCAGGGCACTGAAGCTTTCTTT. It codes for CSGIRGQGTEAFF.

This chain connects TRBV28 to TRBJ2-1; 14 bases match TRBD2. Trimming at V came to 8 bases and at J to 12 bases, leaving 3 bases not matched to a gene. The germline V gene encodes CDR1 MDHEN and CDR2 SYDVKM. This CDR3 has 12 amino acids. Written as DNA, the CDR3 is TGTGCCAGCCGGACTAGCGGGGGGCGGCAGTTCTTC. It specifies CASRTSGGRQFF. The full variable domain, its missing parts supplied by reference TRBV28 and TRBJ2-1, is DVKVTQSSRYLVKRTGEKVFLECVQDMDHENMFWYRQDPGLGLRLIYFSYDVKMKEKGDIPEGYSVSREKKERFSLILESASTNQTSMYLCASRTSGGRQFFGPGTRLTVL.

This clone was counted many times. This chain uses TRBV27 with TRBJ2-7; the D is unclear. CDR3 length equals 13 residues. Germline V gene lookup returns CDR1 MNHEY and CDR2 SMNVEV (reference sequence). V shed 0 bases and J shed 6 bases, with 9 bases lying between them. Written as DNA, the CDR3 is TGTGCCAGCAGTTTATCCCTGGTCAGCGAGCAGTACTTC. Its translation: CASSLSLVSEQYF.